This TCR beta chain is from a study of blood T cell repertoires in COVID-19. The V gene's germline CDR1 is SGHNT and CDR2 YYREEE (reference sequence). V lost 0 bases, J lost 3 bases, and 9 bases lay in between. The CDR3 is made up of 14 amino acids. Study processing details: Cell counts per sample came from amplifying reference gene primers. The table came from immunoSEQ multiplex PCR; TCRdb's copy has only in-frame clones and leaves some out. V and J calls and clone size are given by that table; D and trimming were obtained from the DNA. The repertoire holds about 87,000 clones, with about four fifths as singletons.

The chain is built from TRBV5-4 and TRBJ1-1, with D unresolved. The sequencing input was peripheral blood. The clonotype was recovered from a woman aged 65 to 85 with acute or convalescent COVID-19. This CDR3 is CASSLDSRDTEAFF. The CDR3 DNA is TGTGCCAGCAGCTTGGACTCCCGAGACACTGAAGCTTTCTTT.